These 28 T cell receptor beta chains were sequenced from one sample in a study of cytomegalovirus exposure and HLA in healthy donors. PCR employed 60 Vbeta and 13 Jbeta primers. Measured with immunoSEQ multiplex PCR; TCRdb has only the in-frame clones, and not every one. The top ten clones hold 2% to 3% of a sample with nearly 110,000 clones, roughly three quarters of them seen once. Source material: PBMCs. All receptors derive from a man aged 18 to 29 in good health and CMV-seronegative.

As DNA, the CDR3 is TGTGCCAGTAGTCCTGGACTTCCTCTTTCCTACGAGCAGTACTTC. Amino acid sequence: CASSPGLPLSYEQYF. V gene TRBV19 combines with J gene TRBJ2-7; TRBD2 might be the D (5 bases). CDR3 length equals 15 residues. Germline CDR1 and CDR2: LNHDA and SQIVND (reference sequence). Trimming left V 5 bases short and J 1 base short, with 15 bases between. The variable domain in full, completed from reference TRBV19 and TRBJ2-7, reads DGGITQSPKYLFRKEGQNVTLSCEQNLNHDAMYWYRQDPGQGLRLIYYSQIVNDFQKGDIAEGYSVSREKKESFPLTVTSAQKNPTAFYLCASSPGLPLSYEQYFGPGTRLTVT.

V is TRBV4-3 and J is TRBJ1-4, with TRBD1 matching 7 bases. The V gene's germline CDR1 is LGHNA and CDR2 YSLEER. This CDR3 is built from 14 residues. The V gene end was trimmed by 4 bases and the J gene end by 8 bases; junction bases not matched to a gene: 7. The CDR3 DNA reads as TGCGCCAGCAGCCCACAGGGGTTTGGGGAAAAACTGTTTTTT. Translated: CASSPQGFGEKLFF.

This clone was recorded once. The junction and the germline gene differ at one end; a read error may be behind it. V is TRBV27 and J is TRBJ1-2; the D gene is possibly TRBD1 (6 bases). The germline gives CDR1 MNHEY, CDR2 SMNVEV (reference sequence). There are 14 residues in the CDR3. CDR3: CASSSGGADYGYPF. DNA of the CDR3: TGTGCCAGCAGTTCCGGGGGGGCTGACTATGGCTACCCCTTC.

The chain couples TRBV6-5 to TRBJ1-4; tentative D call: TRBD1 (5 bases). This CDR3 has 14 amino acids. Germline CDR1 reads MNHEY; CDR2 reads SVGAGI. Trimming removed 2 bases at V and 7 bases at J, with 11 bases between. The CDR3 DNA follows: TGTGCCAGCAGTTACAGCGGGGGAGGTGAAAAACTGTTTTTT. This gives the protein CASSYSGGGEKLFF.

J is TRBJ1-6 and V is TRBV7-2, with a weak D call TRBD1 (5 bases). The CDR3 loop spans 15 amino acids. CDR1 SGHTA and CDR2 FQGNSA come from the germline V gene. V shed 1 base and J shed 9 bases, with 13 bases lying between them. The CDR3 DNA follows: TGTGCCAGCAGCTTAGACGCGGCGGGGGGTTCACCCCTCCACTTT. Translation: CASSLDAAGGSPLHF.

This clone was detected only a few times. This chain uses TRBV19 with TRBJ1-1; D uncertain. The CDR3 sequence is 11 residues long. Germline V gives CDR1 LNHDA, CDR2 SQIVND (reference sequence). V lost 6 bases and J lost 6, with 8 bases in between. CDR3 in DNA: TGTGCCAGTAGGCAGGTATCTGAAGCTTTCTTT. This codes for CASRQVSEAFF.

The chain recombines TRBV10-3 with TRBJ1-2; D ambiguous. The CDR3 spans 13 residues. Germline loops: CDR1 ENHRY, CDR2 SYGVKD. CDR3 sequence reads: CATTRDHGYGYTF. In nucleotides, the CDR3 is TGTGCTACTACCCGGGATCACGGGTATGGCTACACCTTC.

The chain employs TRBV11-1 and TRBJ2-3; D is possibly TRBD2 (6 bases). The CDR3 contains 16 residues. CDR1 and CDR2 (germline): SGHAT, FQDESV (reference sequence). V was clipped by 5 bases and J by 1 base, with 16 bases between them. The DNA of the CDR3 is TGTGCCAGCAGCCACGGGGACTTACGCCGCACAGATACGCAGTATTTT. Its translation: CASSHGDLRRTDTQYF.

The rearrangement uses TRBV6-1 and TRBJ1-1; D perhaps matches TRBD1 (5 bases). The CDR3 consists of 14 residues. V gave up 6 bases and J gave up 5 bases, with 16 bases separating them. The germline V gene has CDR1 MNHNS and CDR2 SASEGT. The CDR3 DNA follows: TGTGCCAGCAGGGCCTGGGGGGATGGGACTGAAGCTTTCTTT. Residues: CASRAWGDGTEAFF.

The chain is built from TRBV2 and TRBJ1-1; D ambiguous. The CDR3 runs 14 residues. Germline V lookup: CDR1 SNHLY, CDR2 FYNNEI. The germline V and J ends were trimmed by 7 bases and 5 bases, with 17 bases remaining between them. CDR3 loop: CASTKEAAGTEAFF. In DNA, the CDR3 is TGTGCCAGCACCAAAGAGGCGGCCGGGACTGAAGCTTTCTTT.

Details on this clone: One junction end disagrees with the germline gene, perhaps due to a read error. V is TRBV5-1 and J is TRBJ1-6; 7 positions match TRBD1. Germline CDR1 reads SGHRS; CDR2 reads YFSETQ. This CDR3 contains 16 residues. For the CDR3, the DNA is TGCGCCAGCAGCTCCGAAACAGGGGTAGGGTACTCACCCCTCAACTTT. Translating it yields CASSSETGVGYSPLNF.

Here the CDR3 DNA reads TGTGCCAGCCCGTTGCCCCAGCATTTT. It is translated as CASPLPQHF. The chain joins TRBV6-6 to TRBJ1-5; no reliable D call. V lost 8 bases to trimming and J lost 9 bases, with 5 bases between them. The CDR3 loop spans 9 amino acids. CDR1 is MNHNY and CDR2 is SVGAGI in the germline V gene (reference sequence).

The J gene is TRBJ2-2, the V gene TRBV5-6, with a weak D call TRBD1 (6 bases). Germline V lookup: CDR1 SGHDT, CDR2 YYEEEE. The CDR3 is 15 amino acids. The V and J ends lost 4 bases and 9 bases respectively, with 19 bases between them. CDR3 coding DNA: TGTGCCAGCAGCGGAGCGAATAGCAGGGGTCGGGAGCTGTTTTTT. The encoded protein is CASSGANSRGRELFF.

The rearrangement uses TRBV15 and TRBJ1-6; 12 nucleotides align to TRBD1. The V and J ends lost 5 bases and 11 bases, in that order; junction bases with no gene match: 4. Germline V lookup: CDR1 LNHNV, CDR2 YYDKDF (reference sequence). This CDR3 contains 14 residues. The CDR3 sequence: CATSEGQGAPPLHF. The DNA of the CDR3 is TGTGCCACCAGCGAGGGACAGGGGGCTCCACCCCTCCACTTT.

This rearrangement joins TRBV10-1 to TRBJ1-3; D unresolved. Trimming stripped 6 bases from V and 5 bases from J, with 20 bases between. The CDR3 is 16 residues long. Per the germline V gene, CDR1 is WNHNN and CDR2 is SYGVQD (reference sequence). In DNA, the CDR3 is TGCGCCAGCAGACGTCGGAGGCCGCAACAAAGAAACACCATATATTTT. Its protein is CASRRRRPQQRNTIYF.

This clone was counted between two and nine times. Other DNA sequences in the sample encode the same CDR3. The chain couples TRBV7-6 to TRBJ2-1; tentative D call: TRBD2 (6 bases). V was shortened by 3 bases and J by 1 base, with 7 bases between the two germline ends. The CDR3 length is 14 residues. The germline gives CDR1 SGHVS, CDR2 FNYEAQ. The CDR3 coding sequence is TGTGCCAGCAGCTTGGGGGGTTCCTACAATGAGCAGTTCTTC. Amino acid sequence: CASSLGGSYNEQFF.

This clone was found many times. This rearrangement joins TRBV15 to TRBJ1-1; tentatively, D is TRBD1 (6 bases). Germline V lookup: CDR1 LNHNV, CDR2 YYDKDF (reference sequence). V was pared by 3 bases and J by 1 base, with 18 bases between. CDR3 length equals 17 residues. DNA for the CDR3: TGTGCCACCAGCAGTAGGGCCCAGGGGCAGGGGAACACTGAAGCTTTCTTT. Translating gives CATSSRAQGQGNTEAFF. Using reference TRBV15 and TRBJ1-1 for the parts outside the CDR3, the full variable domain is DAMVIQNPRYQVTQFGKPVTLSCSQTLNHNVMYWYQQKSSQAPKLLFHYYDKDFNNEADTPDNFQSRRPNTSFCFLDIRSPGLGDTAMYLCATSSRAQGQGNTEAFFGQGTRLTVV.

This chain links TRBV4-2 with TRBJ1-2; D perhaps matches TRBD1 (5 bases). The CDR3 is made up of 15 amino acids. V lost 1 base and J 5 bases, leaving 14 bases between the germline ends. In germline, CDR1 is LGHNA, CDR2 YNFKEQ. The CDR3 loop is CASSQGDRQTYGYTF. The CDR3 region has the DNA TGTGCCAGCAGCCAAGGCGACAGACAAACATATGGCTACACCTTC.

This clone was found once. J is TRBJ1-6 and V is TRBV2; D gene ambiguous. The V gene's germline CDR1 is SNHLY and CDR2 FYNNEI. The V end was cut by 5 bases, the J end by 7 bases, with 18 bases between. The CDR3 loop spans 16 amino acids. CDR3 sequence: CASSPTAETPNSPLHF. In nucleotides, the CDR3 is TGTGCCAGCAGTCCCACAGCCGAGACACCAAATTCACCCCTCCACTTT.

J is TRBJ2-2 and V is TRBV18, with D perhaps matching TRBD1 (6 bases). Germline V gene sequence: CDR1 KGHSH, CDR2 LQKENI. This CDR3 comprises 17 residues. V was trimmed by 1 base and J by 0 bases, leaving 12 bases between them. CDR3: CASSPLPTGANTGELFF. The CDR3 DNA is TGTGCCAGCTCACCACTCCCGACAGGAGCGAACACCGGGGAGCTGTTTTTT.

This rearrangement joins TRBV7-2 to TRBJ2-3; D is undetermined. Per germline, CDR1 SGHTA and CDR2 FQGNSA. Trimming stripped 1 base from V and 2 bases from J, with 7 bases between. The CDR3 length is 14 residues. CDR3 residues: CASSLGSVTDTQYF. DNA of the CDR3: TGTGCCAGCAGCTTAGGCTCAGTCACAGATACGCAGTATTTT.

This clone was detected a few times. V is TRBV25-1 and J is TRBJ1-4; no firm D call. The V gene lost 5 bases and the J gene lost 11 bases, with 15 bases spanning the gap. Germline loops: CDR1 MGHDK, CDR2 SYGVNS. The CDR3 extends over 13 amino acids. CDR3 nucleotide sequence: TGTGCCAGCAGTCTTCCCTCCTCGAGGAAACTGTTTTTT. Translation gives CASSLPSSRKLFF.

This clone was seen just once. The chain carries TRBV7-3 and TRBJ2-5, with 7 bases lining up with TRBD1. Per the germline V gene, CDR1 is SGHTA and CDR2 is FQGTGA. V shed 2 bases, J shed 5 bases, and the junction held 2 bases outside the gene matches. CDR3 length: 13 residues. Here the CDR3 reads CASSLGTAETQYF. Here the CDR3 DNA reads TGTGCCAGCAGCTTAGGGACAGCCGAGACCCAGTACTTC.

In the case of this clone: In this CDR3 the conserved last residue, phenylalanine or tryptophan, is missing, so a read error is likely. It is unclear where the CDR3 begins or ends on the DNA, so no DNA is shown, and the CDR3 is as TCRdb lists it. The chain combines TRBV29-1 with TRBJ2-7; whether TRBD1, the table's D call, matches the DNA was not checked. Germline V gives CDR1 SQVTM, CDR2 ANQGSEA. A total of 12 residues make up the CDR3, ends included. CDR3 amino acids: CSVRDSLYEQHL.

J is TRBJ1-1 and V is TRBV15; tentative D call: TRBD1 (5 bases). This CDR3 is built from 13 residues. The V gene's germline CDR1 is LNHNV and CDR2 YYDKDF (reference sequence). Trimming pared 6 bases from V and 5 bases from J, leaving 13 bases between. CDR3 sequence (DNA): TGTGCCACCAGTCACTCTCCAGGGACTGAAGCTTTCTTT. Residues: CATSHSPGTEAFF.

The chain joins TRBV27 to TRBJ2-5; a weak D match, TRBD1 (6 bases). The CDR3 consists of 12 residues. Trimming took off 3 bases at V and 11 bases at J, with 13 bases between the two ends. Germline loops: CDR1 MNHEY, CDR2 SMNVEV (reference sequence). CDR3 sequence reads: CASSLPTGQQYF. CDR3 bases: TGTGCCAGCAGTTTGCCCACAGGGCAGCAGTACTTC.

This rearrangement joins TRBV29-1 to TRBJ2-5; TRBD1 matches at 7 bases. Matching the DNA end better, TRBJ2-7 makes the J call doubtful. This CDR3 has 12 amino acids. CDR1 is SQVTM, CDR2 ANQGSEA, per germline. The CDR3 loop is CSVRQGKYEQYF. CDR3 coding DNA: TGCAGCGTTCGACAGGGAAAGTACGAGCAGTACTTC.

On this clone itself: An end of the junction does not agree with germline; a read error may underlie this. The CDR3 DNA is TGTGCCAGCAGCGACGGGGATAAGTCTTGGGCTAGCACCCGTTTT. Translated, it gives CASSDGDKSWASTRF. The chain carries TRBV9 and TRBJ2-3, with a possible D match to TRBD2 (5 bases). CDR3 length equals 15 residues. Germline loops: CDR1 SGDLS, CDR2 YYNGEE.